Below, 14 T cell receptor beta chains from the same sample are listed, as sequenced in a study of immune evolution from preneoplasia to lung adenocarcinoma. Using immunoSEQ multiplex PCR, the repertoire was profiled, and TCRdb retains in-frame clones only, with some absent. The sample has fewer than 6,000 clones; 76% are singletons. Specimen: FFPE minimally invasive lung adenocarcinoma tissue. Receptors were obtained from a person between 70 and 80 years old with lung adenocarcinoma.

The CDR3 DNA reads TGTGCCAGCAGCCGTACCTCTGGGGCCAACGTCCTGACTTTC. Translation gives CASSRTSGANVLTF. This sequence joins TRBV13 and TRBJ2-6; D is undetermined. The ends were cut back, 5 bases at V and 0 bases at J, with 5 bases in the middle. CDR3 length equals 14 residues. The germline V gene has CDR1 PRHDT and CDR2 FYEKMQ (reference sequence).

V and J are TRBV7-8 and TRBJ1-3; no clear D. Germline assignment: CDR1 SGHVS and CDR2 FQNEAQ. V shed 4 bases and J shed 1 base, with 11 bases lying between them. CDR3 length: 15 residues. The CDR3 loop is CASSSDGISGNTIYF. The CDR3 nucleotides read TGTGCCAGCAGCTCCGACGGCATTTCTGGAAACACCATATATTTT. Looking up the rest from reference TRBV7-8 and TRBJ1-3 gives the full variable domain: GAGVSQSPRYKVAKRGQDVALRCDPISGHVSLFWYQQALGQGPEFLTYFQNEAQLDKSGLPSDRFFAERPEGSVSTLKIQRTQQEDSAVYLCASSSDGISGNTIYFGEGSWLTVV.

This clone occurred a few times. The rearrangement uses TRBV5-4 and TRBJ2-7; 9 bases line up with TRBD2. The CDR3 totals 13 residues. In germline, CDR1 is SGHNT, CDR2 YYREEE (reference sequence). V trimming: 2 bases; J trimming: 6 bases; junction bases outside the gene matches: 3. For the CDR3, the DNA is TGTGCCAGCAGCTTAGGGACTAGCAGCGAGCAGTACTTC. It encodes CASSLGTSSEQYF. The full variable domain, its missing parts supplied by reference TRBV5-4 and TRBJ2-7, is ETGVTQSPTHLIKTRGQQVTLRCSSQSGHNTVSWYQQALGQGPQFIFQYYREEENGRGNFPPRFSGLQFPNYSSELNVNALELDDSALYLCASSLGTSSEQYFGPGTRLTVT.

This sequence joins TRBV6-1 and TRBJ2-2; 8 nucleotides agree with TRBD1. CDR3 length: 14 residues. Per germline, CDR1 MNHNS and CDR2 SASEGT. V lost 7 bases, J lost 5 bases, and 6 bases stayed unmatched. CDR3 loop: CASTQGAETGELFF. The CDR3 region has the DNA TGTGCCAGCACCCAGGGGGCTGAGACCGGGGAGCTGTTTTTT.

This chain joins TRBV7-9 and TRBJ1-6, with D unclear. Per the germline V gene, CDR1 is SEHNR and CDR2 is FQNEAQ (reference sequence). V dropped 1 base and J dropped 13 bases, with 11 bases sitting between them. CDR3 length equals 13 residues. The DNA for the CDR3 is TGTGCCAGCAGCTTAGAGGGTTCGGGGCCCCTCCACTTT. Encoded protein: CASSLEGSGPLHF.

The rearrangement joins TRBV29-1 to TRBJ2-4; D ambiguous. The ends were cut back, 3 bases at V and 0 bases at J, with 9 bases in the middle. CDR1 is SQVTM, CDR2 ANQGSEA, per germline. The CDR3 is made up of 14 amino acids. CDR3 residues: CSVERLLAKNIQYF. As DNA, the CDR3 is TGCAGCGTTGAGAGGCTGCTAGCCAAAAACATTCAGTACTTC.

This rearrangement joins TRBV7-9 to TRBJ1-1; no definite D call. CDR3 length: 14 residues. The V end was cut by 4 bases, the J end by 3 bases, with 12 bases between. The germline V gene has CDR1 SEHNR and CDR2 FQNEAQ (reference sequence). CDR3 in DNA: TGTGCCAGCAGCTCCCAGACGATCCACACTGAAGCTTTCTTT. It translates to CASSSQTIHTEAFF.

This chain uses TRBV7-3 with TRBJ2-3; D gene unclear. The CDR3 covers 14 residues. Germline values: CDR1 SGHTA, CDR2 FQGTGA. The V end was cut by 0 bases, the J end by 2 bases, with 6 bases between. The CDR3 sequence is CASSLTRSTDTQYF. CDR3 DNA: TGTGCCAGCAGCTTAACCCGCTCCACAGATACGCAGTATTTT.

The genes are TRBV6-1 and TRBJ1-1; D not certain. V lost 1 base to trimming and J lost 1 base, with 4 bases between them. CDR1 MNHNS and CDR2 SASEGT come from the germline V gene. CDR3 length: 13 residues. CDR3 amino acids: CASSEGWNTEAFF. The CDR3 DNA is TGTGCCAGCAGTGAAGGTTGGAACACTGAAGCTTTCTTT.

This clone was seen a few times. This sequence joins TRBV28 and TRBJ2-4; D might be TRBD1 (6 bases). The ends were cut back, 6 bases at V and 2 bases at J, with 14 bases in the middle. The CDR3 length is 15 residues. Germline loops: CDR1 MDHEN, CDR2 SYDVKM. CDR3 coding DNA: TGTGCCAGCAGGGGGGCCAGGGTGACCAAAAACATTCAGTACTTC. It specifies CASRGARVTKNIQYF.

The chain uses TRBV7-3 and TRBJ2-3; D perhaps matches TRBD1 (5 bases). Germline values: CDR1 SGHTA, CDR2 FQGTGA. The CDR3 loop spans 14 amino acids. Trimming removed 2 bases at V and 2 bases at J, with 8 bases between. CDR3 nucleotide sequence: TGTGCCAGCAGCTTAGGGGCTCCCACAGATACGCAGTATTTT. Encoded protein: CASSLGAPTDTQYF.

Here the CDR3 DNA reads TGTGCCAGTAGTATAGACGGGTGGGGGCAGCCCCAGCATTTT. This codes for CASSIDGWGQPQHF. This chain links TRBV19 with TRBJ1-5; D is possibly TRBD1 (5 bases). CDR1 is LNHDA, CDR2 SQIVND, per germline (reference sequence). The CDR3 has 14 residues. Trimming pared 0 bases from V and 7 bases from J, leaving 10 bases between.

The sample holds a few counts of this clone. The chain combines TRBV9 with TRBJ1-6; no reliable D call. This CDR3 comprises 12 residues. Trimming took off 3 bases at V and 13 bases at J, with 11 bases between the two ends. Germline CDR1 and CDR2: SGDLS and YYNGEE. The DNA of the CDR3 is TGTGCCAGCAGCGCCACTGATAAGCCCCTCCACTTT. Translated: CASSATDKPLHF.

This chain links TRBV7-6 with TRBJ2-3; weak D call: TRBD2 (6 bases). From germline, CDR1 is SGHVS and CDR2 FNYEAQ. The V end lost 5 bases, the J end lost 6 bases, and 12 bases lay between the germline ends. There are 13 residues in the CDR3. The CDR3 sequence: CASSPPGRDTQYF. Here the CDR3 DNA reads TGTGCCAGCAGCCCGCCAGGGAGGGATACGCAGTATTTT.